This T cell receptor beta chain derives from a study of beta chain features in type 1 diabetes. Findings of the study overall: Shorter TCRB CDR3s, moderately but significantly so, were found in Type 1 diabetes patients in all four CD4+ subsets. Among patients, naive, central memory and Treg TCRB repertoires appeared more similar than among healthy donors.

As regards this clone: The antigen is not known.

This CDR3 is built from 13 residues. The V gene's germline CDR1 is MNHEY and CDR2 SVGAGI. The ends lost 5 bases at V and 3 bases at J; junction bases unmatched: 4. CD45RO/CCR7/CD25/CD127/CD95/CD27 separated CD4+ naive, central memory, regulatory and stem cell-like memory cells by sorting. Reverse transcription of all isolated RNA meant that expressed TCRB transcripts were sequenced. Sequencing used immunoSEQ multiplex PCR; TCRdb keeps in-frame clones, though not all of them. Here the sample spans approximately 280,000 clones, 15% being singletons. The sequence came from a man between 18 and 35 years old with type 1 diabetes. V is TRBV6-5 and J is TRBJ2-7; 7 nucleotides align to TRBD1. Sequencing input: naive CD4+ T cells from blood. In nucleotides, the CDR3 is TGTGCCAGCAGTCGGGACAGTATCTACGAGCAGTACTTC. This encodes CASSRDSIYEQYF.